The TCR beta chain described here comes from a study of molecular identifiers for immune sequencing clone quantification. The V and J ends lost 3 bases and 4 bases respectively, with 13 bases between them. Germline values: CDR1 SEHNR, CDR2 FQNEAQ (reference sequence). The CDR3 is 15 amino acids. Study-wide points: Identical TCR molecules sharing a barcode could underestimate highly expanded clone sizes. It was shown that clones above 20 RNA copies held over 99% of effector molecules, but under 1% in naive cells.

Sorted naive CD8 T cells were those defined as CD8+CD4-CCR7+CD45RA+. This clonotype was seen a handful of times. What it binds is unknown. It was with previously described methods and listed TCR primers that bulk TCR libraries were made. TCRdb processed the PCR reads anew with MiXCR; each CDR3 protein has one entry. The sample consists of about 510,000 distinct CDR3 sequences, under 30% of them appearing once. The TCR comes from a human donor in good health. Some libraries in this study had Jurkat cell RNA spiked in. The sample taken for sequencing was naive CD8+ T cells from blood, with Jurkat cell RNA spiked in. Noted subset: FACS-sorted CD8+CD4-CCR7+CD45RA+ naive T cells. The chain couples TRBV7-9 to TRBJ2-1; no clear D gene. DNA of the CDR3: TGTGCCAGCAGCTTCGTATCCCCGAATTACAATGAGCAGTTCTTC. Its protein is CASSFVSPNYNEQFF.